The present TCR beta chain was sequenced within a study of identical twins. This clonotype was found a few times. Using its own MiXCR run on the 5' RACE reads, TCRdb lists one record per CDR3 protein. The repertoire holds about 460,000 distinct CDR3 sequences, around 14% seen once, with about 0.53% in the top ten. These data also featured in a second study, about yellow fever vaccine responses in identical twins.

This clonotype was sampled from a woman aged 18-30 years in good health. Sequenced sample: CD4+ T cells sorted from blood.

CDR3: CASSAPGPRGEQFF. The CDR3 bases are TGTGCCAGCAGCGCCCCCGGCCCACGGGGGGAGCAGTTCTTC. The chain combines TRBV5-4 with TRBJ2-1, with D possibly matching TRBD2 (6 bases). The CDR3 is made up of 14 amino acids. Germline CDR1 is SGHNT and CDR2 is YYREEE (reference sequence). V was trimmed by 4 bases and J by 10 bases, leaving 18 bases between them.